Listed below are T cell receptor beta chains from one sample, sequenced in a study of T cells in Graves' hyperthyroidism and ophthalmopathy. TCRdb redid the calling of the multiplex PCR reads with MiXCR, one entry per CDR3 protein. The sample holds more than 350,000 distinct CDR3 sequences; around 15% are singletons and the top ten take about 21%. The source material was blood. These receptors came from a woman in her sixties with Graves' ophthalmopathy. CDR3s include the opening cysteine and the closing phenylalanine or tryptophan. Each record gives: V gene, CDR3 length, J gene, D gene, clone size, CDR3 protein, CDR3 DNA. D genes are given only for firm matches. Only some rows state a clone size, as once, few, many or a class for expanded clones.

TRBV28	16	TRBJ2-3	TRBD2	many	CASSFLGGGPTDTQYF	TGTGCCAGCAGTTTTTTGGGCGGGGGACCGACAGATACGCAGTATTTT
TRBV20-1	15	TRBJ1-1	TRBD1	-	CSASGQGAGDTEAFF	TGCAGTGCTAGTGGACAGGGGGCTGGGGACACTGAAGCTTTCTTT
TRBV2	13	TRBJ2-4	-	few	CASRKDQSNIQYF	TGTGCCAGCAGGAAAGACCAGTCAAACATTCAGTACTTC
TRBV20-1	15	TRBJ1-1	TRBD1	many	CSARESDRGRTEAFF	TGCAGTGCTAGAGAGTCGGACAGGGGTCGGACTGAAGCTTTCTTT
TRBV9	15	TRBJ2-7	TRBD2	-	CASSASGRAFDEQYF	TGTGCCAGCAGCGCTAGCGGGAGGGCCTTCGACGAGCAGTACTTC
TRBV12-3/TRBV12-4	15	TRBJ2-3	-	many	CASRTAGTHTDTQYF	TGTGCCAGCAGGACCGCCGGGACTCACACAGATACGCAGTATTTT
TRBV7-9	11	TRBJ1-2	-	few	CASTGMGGYTF	TGTGCCAGCACGGGGATGGGTGGCTACACCTTC
TRBV6-5	14	TRBJ2-7	TRBD1	-	CASSYSKTGREQYF	TGTGCCAGCAGTTACTCCAAGACAGGGCGTGAGCAGTACTTC
TRBV3-1	12	TRBJ2-7	-	-	CASSRATYEQYF	TGTGCCAGCAGCCGGGCTACTTACGAGCAGTACTTC
TRBV30	12	TRBJ2-3	-	many	CAWSTSTDTQYF	TGTGCCTGGAGTACAAGTACAGATACGCAGTATTTT
TRBV10-2	14	TRBJ1-2	-	-	CASSVALRDYGYTF	TGCGCCAGCAGTGTGGCTCTACGCGACTATGGCTACACCTTC
TRBV7-8	15	TRBJ2-1	-	-	CASSWGESSYNEQFF	TGTGCCAGCAGCTGGGGGGAAAGCTCCTACAATGAGCAGTTCTTC
TRBV12-3/TRBV12-4	13	TRBJ1-2	-	few	CASSFRGFWGYTF	TGTGCCAGCAGTTTTAGGGGTTTTTGGGGCTACACCTTC
TRBV5-8	19	TRBJ1-3	-	few	CASSFYWPGVQRSGNTIYF	TGTGCCAGCAGCTTTTATTGGCCAGGGGTTCAACGATCTGGAAACACCATATATTTT
TRBV28	15	TRBJ2-7	TRBD2	many	CASSPLAWYLDEQYF	TGTGCCAGCAGTCCACTAGCGTGGTATTTGGACGAGCAGTACTTC
TRBV24-1	16	TRBJ2-1	-	-	CATSDLNSGSGIVQFF	TGTGCCACCAGTGACCTAAACAGCGGGTCAGGGATAGTCCAGTTCTTC
TRBV11-2	13	TRBJ2-5	-	many	CASSQRREETQYF	TGTGCCAGCAGCCAGCGCCGGGAGGAGACCCAGTACTTC
TRBV20-1	15	TRBJ2-7	-	many	CSARDLPRQGYEQYF	TGCAGTGCTAGAGATCTCCCACGGCAGGGCTACGAGCAGTACTTC
TRBV11-2	14	TRBJ2-1	TRBD2	many	CASSLISGSYEQFF	TGTGCCAGCAGCTTGATTAGCGGGTCATATGAGCAGTTCTTC
TRBV15	15	TRBJ1-5	-	many	CATSRGVSGNQPQHF	TGTGCCACCAGCAGAGGGGTCTCCGGGAATCAGCCCCAGCATTTT
TRBV27	14	TRBJ1-5	-	many	CASSRAGDNQPQHF	TGTGCCAGCAGTCGAGCAGGGGACAATCAGCCCCAGCATTTT
TRBV5-1	16	TRBJ2-1	TRBD2	few	CASSFFGGRAYNEQFF	TGCGCCAGCAGCTTCTTTGGCGGGAGGGCCTACAATGAGCAGTTCTTC
TRBV25-1	16	TRBJ2-1	TRBD2	-	CASRPLGTSGRQEQFF	TGTGCCAGCAGACCCTTAGGGACTAGCGGGCGCCAAGAGCAGTTCTTC
TRBV28	15	TRBJ1-2	TRBD1	-	CASSPTGAKSYGYTF	TGTGCCAGCAGCCCGACAGGGGCTAAGAGCTATGGCTACACCTTC
TRBV19	16	TRBJ1-5	TRBD1	-	CASSGDSFRSNQPQHF	TGTGCCAGTAGCGGGGACAGTTTTCGCAGCAATCAGCCCCAGCATTTT
TRBV7-6	15	TRBJ2-5	TRBD1	many	CASSLLQGAGETQYF	TGTGCCAGCAGCTTGTTGCAGGGGGCCGGGGAGACCCAGTACTTC
TRBV7-2	15	TRBJ1-5	-	-	CASSPRGDIIKPQHF	TGTGCCAGCAGCCCCCGAGGGGACATTATTAAGCCCCAGCATTTT
TRBV2	11	TRBJ2-5	-	many	CASTLSETQYF	TGTGCCAGCACCCTTTCCGAGACCCAGTACTTC
TRBV28	14	TRBJ2-7	TRBD1	many	CASSLPDRAHEQYF	TGTGCCAGCAGCCTCCCCGACAGGGCCCACGAGCAGTACTTC
TRBV6-5	13	TRBJ2-7	-	many	CASSYGTLREQYF	TGTGCCAGCAGTTACGGAACTTTACGCGAGCAGTACTTC
TRBV20-1	14	TRBJ2-5	-	-	CSAGESGRGETQYF	TGCAGTGCTGGAGAATCGGGACGGGGGGAGACCCAGTACTTC
TRBV29-1	15	TRBJ2-7	TRBD2	many	CSVGGGLAGSYEQYF	TGCAGCGTGGGGGGGGGACTAGCGGGCTCCTACGAGCAGTACTTC
TRBV28	14	TRBJ2-2	-	-	CASTRQGVTGELFF	TGTGCCAGCACGAGGCAGGGAGTCACCGGGGAGCTGTTTTTT
TRBV27	14	TRBJ2-7	TRBD2	many	CASSLLGLGGEQYF	TGTGCCAGCAGTTTATTGGGACTAGGCGGGGAGCAGTACTTC
TRBV24-1	12	TRBJ1-2	TRBD1	-	CAPERTGHGYTF	TGTGCCCCCGAACGGACAGGGCATGGCTACACCTTC
TRBV5-1	8	TRBJ1-1	-	many	CASSWSFF	TGCGCCAGCAGCTGGTCTTTCTTT
TRBV7-2	16	TRBJ2-1	-	-	CASSLPLGKGRNEQFF	TGTGCCAGCAGCTTACCCTTGGGGAAAGGGAGGAATGAGCAGTTCTTC
TRBV28	14	TRBJ2-3	-	many	CASNLARVGDTQYF	TGTGCCAGCAATCTCGCCCGGGTAGGCGATACGCAGTATTTT
TRBV19	15	TRBJ2-2	TRBD1	-	CASSIGTGITGELFF	TGTGCCAGTAGTATAGGGACAGGGATTACCGGGGAGCTGTTTTTT
TRBV7-3	13	TRBJ2-1	-	-	CASSRRPNNEQFF	TGTGCCAGCAGCCGACGCCCCAACAATGAGCAGTTCTTC
TRBV24-1	18	TRBJ2-1	-	many	CATSDPKLGRASYNEQFF	TGTGCCACCAGTGATCCCAAGTTAGGCAGGGCCTCCTACAATGAGCAGTTCTTC
TRBV4-1	16	TRBJ1-5	-	-	CASSPEGFYSNQPQHF	TGCGCCAGCAGCCCGGAAGGGTTTTATAGCAATCAGCCCCAGCATTTT